This T cell receptor beta chain was observed in a study of sequential checkpoint blockade in melanoma. Background on the study: After both sequences, patients received maintenance nivolumab.

Treatment specified: randomized to nivolumab then ipilimumab (arm A) or the reverse (arm B). There are a few counts of this clone. Assay used: immunoSEQ multiplex PCR; TCRdb lists only in-frame clones, some missing. The data hold about 6,300 clones, with around 21% observed a single time. The specimen comprised tumor tissue (inferred from file names), sampled from a patient given nivolumab and ipilimumab in sequence. The TCR was taken from a human donor with melanoma.

CDR3 nucleotide sequence: TGTGCCAGCAGCCAAGGGTCTTCCTATGGCTACACCTTC. As protein: CASSQGSSYGYTF. J is TRBJ1-2 and V is TRBV14; D ambiguous. The CDR3 covers 13 residues. Germline lookup yields CDR1 SGHDN and CDR2 FVKESK. V lost 1 base and J 4 bases, leaving 7 bases between the germline ends.